Presented here are 13 T cell receptor beta chains from one specimen sequenced in a study of identical twins. TCRdb re-analysed the 5' RACE reads in MiXCR, keeping a single row per CDR3 protein. The profile shows 200,000 to 250,000 distinct CDR3 sequences, approximately 5.9% of them singletons. This sample also appeared in a second study, on T cells expressing NK-cell markers.

The sample was CD8+ T cells sorted from blood. These TCRs come from a woman under 30 in good health.

The V call is TRBV12-3 or TRBV12-4, the J call TRBJ2-7, with D tentatively TRBD1 or TRBD2 (5 bases each). The CDR3 contains 13 residues. V was cut by 3 bases and J by 4 bases, with 10 bases left in between. The CDR3 sequence: CASSFRGGYEQYF. The CDR3 region has the DNA TGTGCCAGCAGTTTTAGGGGCGGGTACGAGCAGTACTTC.

This chain uses TRBV7-6 with TRBJ1-1; the D gene is possibly TRBD1 (6 bases). The V gene lost 5 bases and the J gene lost 5 bases, with 15 bases spanning the gap. The CDR3 has 14 residues. Germline V gene data show CDR1 as SGHVS and CDR2 as FNYEAQ. The CDR3 bases are TGTGCCAGCAGCCCGGAGGGGGTTAGGACTGAAGCTTTCTTT. It encodes CASSPEGVRTEAFF.

The chain is built from TRBV19 and TRBJ2-7, with D unclear. Germline assignment: CDR1 LNHDA and CDR2 SQIVND (reference sequence). This CDR3 is 14 amino acids long. The V end lost 3 bases, the J end lost 0 bases, and 9 bases lay between the germline ends. This CDR3 reads CASSMMSNSYEQYF. Written as DNA, the CDR3 is TGTGCCAGTAGTATGATGTCTAACTCCTACGAGCAGTACTTC.

In its sample, this clonotype was seen many times. The V gene is TRBV7-9, the J gene TRBJ2-7; TRBD1 is a possible D gene (5 bases). CDR1 and CDR2 from the germline V gene are SEHNR and FQNEAQ (reference sequence). V was trimmed by 4 bases and J by 2 bases, leaving 15 bases between them. CDR3 length: 15 residues. This chain's CDR3 is CASSSEQGLPYEQYF. DNA of the CDR3: TGTGCCAGCAGCTCAGAGCAGGGTCTCCCCTACGAGCAGTACTTC.

The chain combines TRBV2 with TRBJ1-1; D is possibly TRBD1 (5 bases). V was pared by 3 bases and J by 1 base, with 9 bases between. The CDR3 spans 14 residues. Germline V gene lookup returns CDR1 SNHLY and CDR2 FYNNEI. The CDR3 DNA reads as TGTGCCAGCAGTGACGGAAGGGGGAACACTGAAGCTTTCTTT. Translation gives CASSDGRGNTEAFF.

At least ten counts were recorded for this clonotype. The chain is built from TRBV27 and TRBJ2-7, with D perhaps matching TRBD1 (6 bases). Germline V lookup: CDR1 MNHEY, CDR2 SMNVEV (reference sequence). The CDR3 has 14 residues. Trimming pared 8 bases from V and 0 bases from J, leaving 14 bases between. CDR3 coding DNA: TGTGCCAGCGCTGGGGCAGGGGCCTCCTACGAGCAGTACTTC. This encodes CASAGAGASYEQYF.

This clonotype has ten or more counts. This chain joins TRBV7-9 and TRBJ2-5, with 10 bases matching TRBD1. Germline V lookup: CDR1 SEHNR, CDR2 FQNEAQ (reference sequence). This CDR3 comprises 16 residues. The trim removed 2 bases at V and 2 bases at J, leaving 5 bases unmatched. The CDR3 nucleotides read TGTGCCAGCAGCTTACAGGGACAGGGGCTACAAGAGACCCAGTACTTC. This gives the protein CASSLQGQGLQETQYF.

The rearrangement links TRBV4-1 to TRBJ2-2; 7 bases are a match to TRBD1. V lost 0 bases, J lost 5 bases, and 6 bases stayed unmatched. The CDR3 runs to 16 residues. From germline, CDR1 is MGHRA and CDR2 YSYEKL. The CDR3 loop is CASSQEFSRGTGELFF. DNA for the CDR3: TGCGCCAGCAGCCAAGAATTTAGCAGGGGGACCGGGGAGCTGTTTTTT.

This sequence joins TRBV2 and TRBJ2-1; TRBD1 might be the D (5 bases). Trimming removed 6 bases at V and 0 bases at J, with 15 bases between. The germline CDR1 and CDR2 sequences are SNHLY and FYNNEI. The CDR3 is 16 amino acids. CDR3 sequence reads: CASRQEPTLSYNEQFF. CDR3 coding DNA: TGTGCCAGCAGACAGGAGCCCACCCTCTCCTACAATGAGCAGTTCTTC.

This clonotype has ten or more counts. V is TRBV5-1 and J is TRBJ2-7; no reliable D call. Germline-derived CDR1 and CDR2 are SGHRS and YFSETQ. Trimming took off 2 bases at V and 2 bases at J, with 8 bases between the two ends. The CDR3 is made up of 13 amino acids. The CDR3 DNA is TGCGCCAGCAGCTTCGCCGACGCCTACGAGCAGTACTTC. This sequence encodes CASSFADAYEQYF.

This clonotype was detected many times. This rearrangement joins TRBV11-2 to TRBJ2-3; TRBD2 agrees at 10 bases. The V and J ends lost 5 bases and 2 bases, in that order; junction bases with no gene match: 10. Germline loops: CDR1 SGHAT, CDR2 FQNNGV. The CDR3 length is 17 residues. The CDR3 protein is CASSPSGTSEATDTQYF. Written as DNA, the CDR3 is TGTGCCAGCAGCCCGTCCGGGACTAGCGAGGCCACAGATACGCAGTATTTT.

This clonotype was observed a few times. The chain recombines TRBV2 with TRBJ1-2; tentative D call: TRBD1 (5 bases). Trimming removed 2 bases at V and 4 bases at J, with 8 bases between. This CDR3 spans 13 amino acids. Germline V gene lookup returns CDR1 SNHLY and CDR2 FYNNEI. The CDR3 DNA reads as TGTGCCAGCAGTGAACCGGGGGGCTATGGCTACACCTTC. It codes for CASSEPGGYGYTF.

As to this clonotype: An end of the junction does not agree with germline; a read error may underlie this. The chain employs TRBV4-3 and TRBJ1-1; perhaps TRBD1 as D (5 bases). CDR1 is LGHNA, CDR2 YSLEER, per germline. CDR3 size: 16 residues. The CDR3 nucleotides are TGCGCCAGCAGCCAGGCTCTCATTGGGAGGGGCACTGAAACTTTCTTT. It translates to CASSQALIGRGTETFF.